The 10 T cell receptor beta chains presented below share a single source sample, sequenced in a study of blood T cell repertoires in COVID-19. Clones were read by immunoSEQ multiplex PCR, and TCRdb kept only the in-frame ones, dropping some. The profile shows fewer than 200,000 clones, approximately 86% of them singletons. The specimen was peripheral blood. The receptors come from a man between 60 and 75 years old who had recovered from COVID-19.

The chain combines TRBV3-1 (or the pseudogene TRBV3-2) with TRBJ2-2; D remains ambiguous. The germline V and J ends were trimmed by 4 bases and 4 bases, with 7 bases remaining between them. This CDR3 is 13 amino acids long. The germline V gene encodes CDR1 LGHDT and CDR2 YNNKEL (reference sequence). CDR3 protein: CASSRRSTGELFF. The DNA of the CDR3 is TGTGCCAGCAGCCGCCGGTCCACCGGGGAGCTGTTTTTT.

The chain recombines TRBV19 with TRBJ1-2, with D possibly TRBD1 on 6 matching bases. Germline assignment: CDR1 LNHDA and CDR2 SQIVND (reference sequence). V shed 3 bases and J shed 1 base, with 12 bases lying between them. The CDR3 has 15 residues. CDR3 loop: CASSIDRTYNYGYTF. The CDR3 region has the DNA TGTGCCAGTAGTATCGACAGGACTTATAACTATGGCTACACCTTC.

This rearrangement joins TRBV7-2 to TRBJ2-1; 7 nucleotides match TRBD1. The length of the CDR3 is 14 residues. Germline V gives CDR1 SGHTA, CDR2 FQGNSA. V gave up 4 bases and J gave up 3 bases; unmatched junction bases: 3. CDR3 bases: TGTGCCAGCAGCTCGGGACAGATCTACAATGAGCAGTTCTTC. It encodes CASSSGQIYNEQFF.

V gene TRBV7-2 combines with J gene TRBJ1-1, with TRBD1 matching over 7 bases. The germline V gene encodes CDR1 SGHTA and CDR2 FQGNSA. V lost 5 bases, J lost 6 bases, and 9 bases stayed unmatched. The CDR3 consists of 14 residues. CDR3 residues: CASSQDRFMAEAFF. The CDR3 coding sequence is TGTGCCAGCAGCCAGGACAGGTTTATGGCTGAAGCTTTCTTT.

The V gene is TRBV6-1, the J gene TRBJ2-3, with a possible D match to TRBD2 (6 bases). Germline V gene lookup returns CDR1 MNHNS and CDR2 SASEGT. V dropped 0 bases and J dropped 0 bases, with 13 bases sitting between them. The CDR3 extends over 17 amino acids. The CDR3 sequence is CASSEAPASVSTDTQYF. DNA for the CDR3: TGTGCCAGCAGTGAAGCGCCGGCTAGCGTAAGCACAGATACGCAGTATTTT.

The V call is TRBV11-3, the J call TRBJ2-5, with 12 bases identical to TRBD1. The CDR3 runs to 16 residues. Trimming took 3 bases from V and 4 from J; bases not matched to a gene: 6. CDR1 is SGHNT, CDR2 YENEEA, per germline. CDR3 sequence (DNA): TGTGCCAGCAGCTTCGAGGGGACAGGGGGCATAGAGACCCAGTACTTC. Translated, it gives CASSFEGTGGIETQYF.

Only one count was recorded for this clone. The CDR3 DNA follows: TGTGCCAGCAGCCCCGGGACAGGGCTCACAGATACGCAGTATTTT. Encoded protein: CASSPGTGLTDTQYF. The chain recombines TRBV11-2 with TRBJ2-3; 9 bases are shared with TRBD1. The CDR3 has 15 residues. CDR1 is SGHAT, CDR2 FQNNGV, per germline. The V and J ends lost 5 bases and 2 bases, in that order; junction bases with no gene match: 5.

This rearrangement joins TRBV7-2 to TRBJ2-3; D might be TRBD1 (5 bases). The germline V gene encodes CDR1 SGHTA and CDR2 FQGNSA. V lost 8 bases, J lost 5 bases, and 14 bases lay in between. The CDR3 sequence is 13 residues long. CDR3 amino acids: CASSRGFGDTQYF. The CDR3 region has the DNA TGTGCCAGCTCTAGGGGATTCGGAGATACGCAGTATTTT.

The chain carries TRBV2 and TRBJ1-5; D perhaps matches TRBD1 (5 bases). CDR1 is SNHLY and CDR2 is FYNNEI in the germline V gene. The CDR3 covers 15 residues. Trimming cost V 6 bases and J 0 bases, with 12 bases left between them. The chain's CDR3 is CASSTRTLSNQPQHF. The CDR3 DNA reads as TGTGCCAGCAGCACACGGACACTTAGCAATCAGCCCCAGCATTTT.

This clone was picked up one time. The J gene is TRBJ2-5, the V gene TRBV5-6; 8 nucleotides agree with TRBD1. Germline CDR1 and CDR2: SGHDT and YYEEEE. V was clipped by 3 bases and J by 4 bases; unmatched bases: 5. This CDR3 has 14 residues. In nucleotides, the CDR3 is TGTGCCAGCAGCTCCAAGACAGGGGCAGAGACCCAGTACTTC. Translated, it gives CASSSKTGAETQYF.